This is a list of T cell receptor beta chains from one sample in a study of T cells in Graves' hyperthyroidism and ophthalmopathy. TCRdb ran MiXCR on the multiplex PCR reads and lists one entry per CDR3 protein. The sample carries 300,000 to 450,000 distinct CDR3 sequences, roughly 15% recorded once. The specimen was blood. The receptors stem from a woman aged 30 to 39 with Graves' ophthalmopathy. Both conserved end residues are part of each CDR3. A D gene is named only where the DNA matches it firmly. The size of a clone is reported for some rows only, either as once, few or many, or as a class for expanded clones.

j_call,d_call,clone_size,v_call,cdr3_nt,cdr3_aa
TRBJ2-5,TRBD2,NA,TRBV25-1,TGTGCCAGCAGTGGGCTTACTAGCGGGGTTGAGACCCAGTACTTC,CASSGLTSGVETQYF
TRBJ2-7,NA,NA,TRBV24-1,TGTACCACCAGTGAGGGATACGAGCAGTACTTC,CTTSEGYEQYF
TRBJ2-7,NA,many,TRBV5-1,TGCGCCAGCAGCTTGGCCATTGACTACGAGCAGTACTTC,CASSLAIDYEQYF
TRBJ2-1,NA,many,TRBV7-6,TGTGCCAGCAGCTTAGGTCAGCCAGAGAGATACAATGAGCAGTTCTTC,CASSLGQPERYNEQFF
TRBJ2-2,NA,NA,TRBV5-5,TGTGCCAGCAGCTTGGTCTTCTGGGGAGCTAGCACCGGGGAGCTGTTTTTT,CASSLVFWGASTGELFF
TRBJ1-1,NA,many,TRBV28,TGTGCCAGCAGTTTATTGGGGGCTTCTGAAGCTTTCTTT,CASSLLGASEAFF
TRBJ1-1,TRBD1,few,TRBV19,TGTGCCAGTAGTATAGATAGACAGGGAACGACTTTCTTT,CASSIDRQGTTFF
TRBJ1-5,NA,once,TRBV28,TGTGCCAGCAGTGCCAGGGGAAGCAATCAGCCCCAGCATTTT,CASSARGSNQPQHF
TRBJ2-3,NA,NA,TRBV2,TGTGCCAGCAGCTTGTCGACCCTGCCAGATACGCAGTATTTT,CASSLSTLPDTQYF
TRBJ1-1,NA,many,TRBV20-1,TGCAGTGGGGCTGAAGCTTTCTTT,CSGAEAFF
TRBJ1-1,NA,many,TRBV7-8,TGTGCCAGCAGCTTACGGTCAGGGGCTTTTGGAACTGAAGCTTTCTTT,CASSLRSGAFGTEAFF
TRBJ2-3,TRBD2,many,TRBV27,TGTGCCAGCAGTCCGAAACCTAGCGGGGGCTTTACGCAGTATTTT,CASSPKPSGGFTQYF
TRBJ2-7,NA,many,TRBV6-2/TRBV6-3,TGTGCCAGCAGTTACGGGGACGGCGGCTACGAGCAGTACTTC,CASSYGDGGYEQYF
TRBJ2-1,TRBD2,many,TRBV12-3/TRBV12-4,TGTGCCAGCAGTTTGTTGATGGGACTAGCGGGGGGGAGCTACAATGAGCAGTTCTTC,CASSLLMGLAGGSYNEQFF
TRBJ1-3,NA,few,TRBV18,TGTGCCAGCTCACCAAGACAGAATTCTGGAAACACCATATATTTT,CASSPRQNSGNTIYF
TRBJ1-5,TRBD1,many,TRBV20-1,TGCAGTGCGATGGACAGGTCCGAATATAGCAATCAGCCCCAGCATTTT,CSAMDRSEYSNQPQHF
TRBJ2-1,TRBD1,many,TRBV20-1,TGCAGTGCAGCCGGGACAGGCGGCTACAATGAGCAGTTCTTC,CSAAGTGGYNEQFF
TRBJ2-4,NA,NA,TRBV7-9,TGTGCCAGCAGCTCGTTGAGGGCACCAACAAAAAACATTCAGTACTTC,CASSSLRAPTKNIQYF
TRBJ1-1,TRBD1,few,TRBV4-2,TGTGCCAGCAGCCACGACAGGGGGTCCACTGAAGCTTTCTTT,CASSHDRGSTEAFF
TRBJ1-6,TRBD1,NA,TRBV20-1,TGCAGTGCTAGAGCCGGGACAGGAAACTCACCCCTCCACTTT,CSARAGTGNSPLHF